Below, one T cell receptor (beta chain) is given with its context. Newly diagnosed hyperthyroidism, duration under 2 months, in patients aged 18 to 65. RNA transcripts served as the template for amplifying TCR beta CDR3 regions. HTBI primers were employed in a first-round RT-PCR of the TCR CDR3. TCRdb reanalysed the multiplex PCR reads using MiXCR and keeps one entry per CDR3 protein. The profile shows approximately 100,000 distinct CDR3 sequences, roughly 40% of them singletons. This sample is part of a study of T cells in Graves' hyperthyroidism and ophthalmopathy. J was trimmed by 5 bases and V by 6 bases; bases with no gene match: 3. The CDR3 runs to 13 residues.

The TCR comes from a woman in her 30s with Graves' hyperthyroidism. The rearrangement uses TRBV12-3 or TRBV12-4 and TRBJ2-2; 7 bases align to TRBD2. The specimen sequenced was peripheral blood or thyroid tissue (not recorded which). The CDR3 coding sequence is TGTGCCAGCAGCCGTAGCGGGACCGGGGAGCTGTTTTTT. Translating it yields CASSRSGTGELFF.